The T cell receptor beta chain described here comes from a study of cytomegalovirus exposure and HLA in healthy donors. The study's findings and limits: A further, later analysis showed that HLA-associated TCR beta chains (compared with equally common others) were more clonally expanded.

Germline loops: CDR1 SGDLS, CDR2 YYNGEE. The CDR3 length is 13 residues. V was shortened by 0 bases and J by 6 bases, with 9 bases between the two germline ends. This clone was seen just once. Its antigen is not known. PCR primers comprised 60 Vbeta and 13 Jbeta primers. Produced via immunoSEQ multiplex PCR; TCRdb's table is partial and in-frame only. The top ten clones hold roughly 1.6% of a sample with roughly 100,000 clones, around 82% of them seen once. This clonotype was sampled from a man aged 50-60 years in good health and CMV-seronegative. The material sequenced was PBMCs. This sequence joins TRBV9 and TRBJ1-2; the D is unclear. CDR3 in amino acids: CASSVAGLDGYTF. The CDR3 DNA sequence: TGTGCCAGCAGCGTAGCGGGGTTGGATGGCTACACCTTC. Looking up the rest from reference TRBV9 and TRBJ1-2 gives the full variable domain: DSGVTQTPKHLITATGQRVTLRCSPRSGDLSVYWYQQSLDQGLQFLIQYYNGEERAKGNILERFSAQQFPDLHSELNLSSLELGDSALYFCASSVAGLDGYTFGSGTRLTVV.